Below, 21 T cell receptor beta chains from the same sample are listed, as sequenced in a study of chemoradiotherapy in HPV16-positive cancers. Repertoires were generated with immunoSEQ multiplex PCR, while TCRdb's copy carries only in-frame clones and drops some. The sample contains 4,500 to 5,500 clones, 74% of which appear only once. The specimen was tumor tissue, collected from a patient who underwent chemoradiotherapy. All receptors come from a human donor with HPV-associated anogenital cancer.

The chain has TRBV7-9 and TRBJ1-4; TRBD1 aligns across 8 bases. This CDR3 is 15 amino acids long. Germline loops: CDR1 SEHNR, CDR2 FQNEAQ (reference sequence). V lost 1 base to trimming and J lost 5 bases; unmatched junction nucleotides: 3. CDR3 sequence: CASSLGSGGNEKLFF. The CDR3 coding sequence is TGTGCCAGCAGCTTAGGGTCAGGGGGCAATGAAAAACTGTTTTTT. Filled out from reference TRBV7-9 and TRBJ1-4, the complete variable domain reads DTGVSQNPRHKITKRGQNVTFRCDPISEHNRLYWYRQTLGQGPEFLTYFQNEAQLEKSRLLSDRFSAERPKGSFSTLEIQRTEQGDSAMYLCASSLGSGGNEKLFFGSGTQLSVL.

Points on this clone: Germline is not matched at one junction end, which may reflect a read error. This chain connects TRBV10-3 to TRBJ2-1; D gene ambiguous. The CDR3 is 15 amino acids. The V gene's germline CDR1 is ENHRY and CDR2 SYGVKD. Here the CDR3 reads CAISELGPSNNEQFF. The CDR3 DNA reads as TGTGCCATCAGTGAGTTAGGACCCTCCAACAATGAGCAGTTCTTC.

The DNA of the CDR3 is TGTGCCAGCTCAGCAGACAGGTTCGGGACCCAGTACTTC. This sequence encodes CASSADRFGTQYF. V gene TRBV18 combines with J gene TRBJ2-5; tentatively, D is TRBD1 (6 bases). Trimming pared 5 bases from V and 7 bases from J, leaving 14 bases between. Looked up from germline, CDR1 is KGHSH and CDR2 is LQKENI. The CDR3 is 13 residues long. Full variable domain (rest looked up from reference TRBV18 and TRBJ2-5): NAGVMQNPRHLVRRRGQEARLRCSPMKGHSHVYWYRQLPEEGLKFMVYLQKENIIDESGMPKERFSAEFPKEGPSILRIQQVVRGDSAAYFCASSADRFGTQYFGPGTRLLVL.

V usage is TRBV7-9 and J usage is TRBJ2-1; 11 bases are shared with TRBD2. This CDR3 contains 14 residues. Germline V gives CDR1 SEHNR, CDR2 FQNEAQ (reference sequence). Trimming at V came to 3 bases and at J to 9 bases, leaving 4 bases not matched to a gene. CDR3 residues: CASSFSGRAAEQFF. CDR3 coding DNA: TGTGCCAGCAGCTTTAGCGGGAGGGCGGCTGAGCAGTTCTTC.

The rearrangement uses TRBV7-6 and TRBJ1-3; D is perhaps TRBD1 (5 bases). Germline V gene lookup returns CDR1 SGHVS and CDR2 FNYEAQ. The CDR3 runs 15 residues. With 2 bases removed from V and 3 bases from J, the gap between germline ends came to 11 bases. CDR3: CASSLSGFVGNTIYF. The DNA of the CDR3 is TGTGCCAGCAGCTTATCAGGGTTCGTTGGAAACACCATATATTTT.

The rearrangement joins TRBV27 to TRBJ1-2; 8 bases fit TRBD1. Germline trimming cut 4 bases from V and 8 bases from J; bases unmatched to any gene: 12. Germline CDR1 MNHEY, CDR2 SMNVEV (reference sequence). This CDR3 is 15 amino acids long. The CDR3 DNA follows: TGTGCCAGCAGTTATCGCCAGGGGGCTTCTGGGGGCTACACCTTC. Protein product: CASSYRQGASGGYTF.

The CDR3 loop is CASSTPPNGVEQFF. In DNA form, the CDR3 reads TGTGCCAGCAGTACCCCGCCCAACGGAGTTGAGCAGTTCTTC. V gene TRBV5-4 combines with J gene TRBJ2-1, with D uncertain. The CDR3 is made up of 14 amino acids. CDR1 is SGHNT, CDR2 YYREEE, per germline (reference sequence). Trimming pared 5 bases from V and 9 bases from J, leaving 18 bases between.

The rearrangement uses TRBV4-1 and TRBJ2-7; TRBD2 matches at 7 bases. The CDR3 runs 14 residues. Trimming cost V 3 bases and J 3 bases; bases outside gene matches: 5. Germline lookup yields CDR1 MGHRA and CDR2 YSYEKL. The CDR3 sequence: CASSQGGRHYEQYF. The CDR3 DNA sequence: TGCGCCAGCAGCCAGGGAGGGAGACACTACGAGCAGTACTTC.

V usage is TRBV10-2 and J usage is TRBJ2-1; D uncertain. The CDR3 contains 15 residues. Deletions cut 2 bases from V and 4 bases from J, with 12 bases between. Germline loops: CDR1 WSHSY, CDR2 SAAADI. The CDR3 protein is CASSEGLNPYNEQFF. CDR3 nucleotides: TGCGCCAGCAGTGAGGGGCTAAATCCTTACAATGAGCAGTTCTTC.

CDR3 in DNA: TGTGCCAGCAGGGCCGGGACTAGCGGCGCTTACGAGCAGTACTTC. The encoded protein is CASRAGTSGAYEQYF. The gene calls are TRBV6-1 and TRBJ2-7; 11 bases are shared with TRBD2. In germline, CDR1 is MNHNS, CDR2 SASEGT. J was trimmed by 4 bases and V by 6 bases; bases with no gene match: 8. The CDR3 contains 15 residues.

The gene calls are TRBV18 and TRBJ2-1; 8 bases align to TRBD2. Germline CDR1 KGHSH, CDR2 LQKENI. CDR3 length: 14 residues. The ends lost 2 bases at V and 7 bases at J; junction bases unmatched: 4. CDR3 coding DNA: TGTGCCAGCTCACCATCGAGCGGGAGTAATGAGCAGTTCTTC. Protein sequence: CASSPSSGSNEQFF.

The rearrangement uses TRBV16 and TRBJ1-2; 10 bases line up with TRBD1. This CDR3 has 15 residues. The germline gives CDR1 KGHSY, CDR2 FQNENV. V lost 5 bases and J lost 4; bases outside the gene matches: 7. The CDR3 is CASSFRDRGLYGYTF. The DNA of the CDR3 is TGTGCCAGCAGCTTTAGGGACAGGGGACTCTATGGCTACACCTTC.

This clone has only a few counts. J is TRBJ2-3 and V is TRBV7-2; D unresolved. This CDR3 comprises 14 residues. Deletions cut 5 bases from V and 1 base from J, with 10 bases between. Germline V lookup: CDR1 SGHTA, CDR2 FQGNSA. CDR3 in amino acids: CASSPTSGTDTQYF. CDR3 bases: TGTGCCAGCAGCCCCACCTCTGGCACAGATACGCAGTATTTT.

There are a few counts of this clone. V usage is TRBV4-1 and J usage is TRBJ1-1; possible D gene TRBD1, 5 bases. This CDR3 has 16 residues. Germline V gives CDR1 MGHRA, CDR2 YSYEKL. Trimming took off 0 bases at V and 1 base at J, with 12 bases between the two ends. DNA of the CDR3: TGCGCCAGCAGCCAAGAGAAGGGCAGGGCGAACACTGAAGCTTTCTTT. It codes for CASSQEKGRANTEAFF.

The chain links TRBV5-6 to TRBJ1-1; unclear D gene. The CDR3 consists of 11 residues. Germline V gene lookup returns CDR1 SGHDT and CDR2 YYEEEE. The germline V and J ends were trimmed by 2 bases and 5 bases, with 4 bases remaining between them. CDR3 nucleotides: TGTGCCAGCAGCTTTGGGACTGAAGCTTTCTTT. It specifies CASSFGTEAFF.

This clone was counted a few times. CDR3 nucleotides: TGTGCCAGCAGCCTGGGGGACGGGACAGGGGCCGCGCCCCAGCATTTT. The encoded protein is CASSLGDGTGAAPQHF. This chain connects TRBV5-4 to TRBJ1-5; 10 bases are shared with TRBD1. CDR3 length: 16 amino acids. V trimming: 4 bases; J trimming: 9 bases; junction bases outside the gene matches: 13. CDR1 SGHNT and CDR2 YYREEE come from the germline V gene (reference sequence).

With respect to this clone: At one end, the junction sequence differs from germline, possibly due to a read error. In DNA, the CDR3 is TGCGCCAGCAGCGAAGAGGGGTTTAATGAAAAACTGTTTTTT. Translating gives CASSEEGFNEKLFF. The chain couples TRBV4-1 to TRBJ1-4, with D possibly matching TRBD1 (5 bases). Germline CDR1 reads MGHRA; CDR2 reads YSYEKL. This CDR3 is 14 amino acids long.

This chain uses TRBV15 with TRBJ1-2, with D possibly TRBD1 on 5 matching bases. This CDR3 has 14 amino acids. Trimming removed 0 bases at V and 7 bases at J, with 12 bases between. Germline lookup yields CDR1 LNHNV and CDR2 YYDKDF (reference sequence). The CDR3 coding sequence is TGTGCCACCAGCAGAGAGGGAGGGGCTTTTGGCTACACCTTC. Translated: CATSREGGAFGYTF.

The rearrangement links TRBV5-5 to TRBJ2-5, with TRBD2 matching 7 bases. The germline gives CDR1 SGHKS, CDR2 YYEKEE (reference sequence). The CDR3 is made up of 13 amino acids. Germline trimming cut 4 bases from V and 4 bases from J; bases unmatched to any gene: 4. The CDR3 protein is CASSGIAGETQYF. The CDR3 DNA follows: TGTGCCAGCAGCGGGATAGCGGGAGAGACCCAGTACTTC.

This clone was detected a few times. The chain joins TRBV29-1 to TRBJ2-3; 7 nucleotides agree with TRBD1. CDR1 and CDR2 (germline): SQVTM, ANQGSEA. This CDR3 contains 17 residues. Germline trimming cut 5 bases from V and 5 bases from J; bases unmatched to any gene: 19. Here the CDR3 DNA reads TGCAGCGTTTACACTATCCGGACAGGCCAACACCTAGATACGCAGTATTTT. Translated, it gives CSVYTIRTGQHLDTQYF.

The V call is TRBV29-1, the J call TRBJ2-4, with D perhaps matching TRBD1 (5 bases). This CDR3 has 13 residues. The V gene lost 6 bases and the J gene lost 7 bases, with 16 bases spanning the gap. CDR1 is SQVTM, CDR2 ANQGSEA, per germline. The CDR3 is CSVLTDGRNIQYF. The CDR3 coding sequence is TGCAGCGTCCTGACAGACGGGCGGAACATTCAGTACTTC.